This TCR beta chain appears in the sequencing data of a study of blood T cell repertoires in COVID-19. Study-wide context: Samples of COVID-19 (acute and convalescent) were obtained from the United States, Italy and Spain.

Germline CDR1 reads SGHVS; CDR2 reads FQNEAQ. With 4 bases removed from V and 9 bases from J, the gap between germline ends came to 13 bases. This CDR3 region has 13 residues. Original processing notes: Nucleated cell counts were estimated from reference gene primer amplification. Sequencing used immunoSEQ multiplex PCR; TCRdb keeps in-frame clones, though not all of them. Clone size and the V and J calls come from that table; the DNA yielded D and trimming. The sample has some 200,000 clones; around 90% are singletons. The source of this sequence is a man between 18 and 35 years old with active or convalescent COVID-19. The chain recombines TRBV7-8 with TRBJ1-5; D is undetermined. Material for sequencing was peripheral blood. The CDR3 loop reads CASSSVSGRPQHF. In nucleotides, the CDR3 is TGTGCCAGCAGCTCCGTAAGCGGGAGGCCCCAGCATTTT.